This T cell receptor beta chain was documented in a study of blood T cell repertoires in COVID-19. On the study more broadly: Acute and convalescent COVID-19 specimens originated in the United States, Italy and Spain. Sources were T cells, B-cell-depleted T cells, or PBMCs; the material itself was cDNA or gDNA.

Profiled with immunoSEQ multiplex PCR; TCRdb holds only in-frame clones, not every one. The sample shows roughly 68,000 clones, about 81% of them seen only once. The V gene's germline CDR1 is MNHEY and CDR2 SVGAGI. CDR3 length equals 14 residues. Trimming cost V 5 bases and J 7 bases; bases outside gene matches: 8. The gene calls are TRBV6-5 and TRBJ2-1, with 7 bases aligning to TRBD2. The sample comprised peripheral blood. The clonotype was recovered from a human donor in a cohort sampled during active COVID-19. The CDR3 loop reads CASSPSSGYNEQFF. The CDR3 DNA reads as TGTGCCAGCAGTCCCTCTAGCGGTTATAATGAGCAGTTCTTC.